This T cell receptor beta chain came from a study of T cell responses to AZD1222 COVID-19 vaccine. General study findings and limits: Seropositive status at baseline applied to only six AZD1222 recipients.

Details on this clone: As yet, its antigen is unknown.

The repertoire was sequenced with immunoSEQ multiplex PCR; TCRdb's copy has only in-frame clones and lacks some. This sample has 150,000 to 200,000 clones, with 90% found just once. This TCR was recovered from an adult in good health. Sequences were derived from peripheral blood, sampled on day 0 of AZD1222 vaccination.

The CDR3 loop reads CAISEDRVSTDTQYF. The CDR3 DNA sequence: TGTGCCATCAGTGAGGACAGGGTTAGCACAGATACGCAGTATTTT. The chain recombines TRBV10-3 with TRBJ2-3, with 7 bases aligning to TRBD1. Germline V gene sequence: CDR1 ENHRY, CDR2 SYGVKD. The CDR3 is 15 amino acids. J was trimmed by 0 bases and V by 2 bases; bases with no gene match: 2.